These 5 T cell receptor beta chains originate from one sample sequenced in a study of T cell responses to AZD1222 COVID-19 vaccine. Only in-frame clones appear in the TCRdb table, and some are missing; sequencing was by immunoSEQ multiplex PCR. This sample has about 90,000 clones; approximately 81% occur once, and the top ten carry roughly 5%. The material was peripheral blood, obtained 28 days after the second AZD1222 dose. The receptors derive from an adult who received the AZD1222 COVID-19 vaccine.

As concerns this clone: A read error may produce the germline difference seen at one junction end. The chain uses TRBV27 and TRBJ2-7; TRBD2 agrees at 10 bases. Germline V gene sequence: CDR1 MNHEY, CDR2 SMNVEV (reference sequence). There are 16 residues in the CDR3. CDR3 region: CASRSVGQREGGEQYF. The CDR3 DNA follows: TGTGCCAGCAGGAGTGTCGGCCAGCGGGAGGGGGGGGAGCAGTATTTC.

The V and J genes are TRBV29-1 and TRBJ2-1; 7 bases fit TRBD2. The junction had 8 bases not matched to a gene; V was cut back by 7 bases and J by 5 bases. This CDR3 contains 13 residues. Germline lookup yields CDR1 SQVTM and CDR2 ANQGSEA. DNA for the CDR3: TGCAGCGGAACTAGCGTGTACCACAATGAGCAGTTCTTC. Translation gives CSGTSVYHNEQFF.

J is TRBJ1-3 and V is TRBV7-3; 9 bases are shared with TRBD1. With 4 bases clipped from V and 4 bases from J, the junction kept 2 bases outside the gene matches. Germline CDR1 and CDR2: SGHTA and FQGTGA. The CDR3 consists of 14 residues. The CDR3 DNA reads TGTGCCAGCAGCTCGACAGGGGGAGGAAACACCATATATTTT. This encodes CASSSTGGGNTIYF.

This clone came up a few times. This chain uses TRBV6-5 with TRBJ1-2, with a possible D match to TRBD1 (6 bases). Trimming took off 4 bases at V and 0 bases at J, with 9 bases between the two ends. From germline, CDR1 is MNHEY and CDR2 SVGAGI. The CDR3 totals 14 residues. The CDR3 DNA reads TGTGCCAGCAGTTTAGGACAGACTAACTATGGCTACACCTTC. The encoded protein is CASSLGQTNYGYTF.

The V call is TRBV3-1 (or the pseudogene TRBV3-2), the J call TRBJ2-1; D not certain. Germline V gene data show CDR1 as LGHDT and CDR2 as YNNKEL (reference sequence). V was pared by 6 bases and J by 4 bases, with 10 bases between. The length of the CDR3 is 13 residues. In nucleotides, the CDR3 is TGTGCCAGCAGAGTCCTAGGATACAATGAGCAGTTCTTC. Encoded protein: CASRVLGYNEQFF.